Following are 11 T cell receptor beta chains from one sample sequenced in a study of Graves' ophthalmopathy and Graves' hyperthyroidism. As the template, RNA transcripts were used to amplify TCR beta CDR3 regions. A first-round RT-PCR used HTBI primers, followed by a second-round multiplex PCR. TCRdb used MiXCR to reprocess the multiplex PCR reads, holding one entry per CDR3 protein. The sample lists roughly 350,000 distinct CDR3 sequences; roughly a sixth were seen once. Input material: peripheral blood. These receptor sequences come from an adult woman with stable Graves' hyperthyroidism.

The chain employs TRBV7-9 and TRBJ2-5, with TRBD1 as a possible D gene (6 bases). This CDR3 contains 16 residues. V was cut by 5 bases and J by 4 bases, with 20 bases left in between. Germline CDR1 SEHNR, CDR2 FQNEAQ (reference sequence). CDR3 amino acids: CASSLPSQGFSETQYF. The DNA for the CDR3 is TGTGCCAGCAGCCTCCCGTCACAGGGATTTTCAGAGACCCAGTACTTC.

This clonotype was detected many times. This chain links TRBV12-5 with TRBJ1-1; D perhaps matches TRBD1 (6 bases). The CDR3 has 14 residues. Germline values: CDR1 LGHNT, CDR2 FRNRAP. The V and J ends lost 2 bases and 5 bases respectively, with 12 bases between them. The CDR3 here is CASGLPQGGTEAFF. CDR3 coding DNA: TGTGCTAGTGGTTTGCCACAGGGTGGAACTGAAGCTTTCTTT. The whole variable domain, filled in from reference TRBV12-5 and TRBJ1-1, reads DARVTQTPRHKVTEMGQEVTMRCQPILGHNTVFWYRQTMMQGLELLAYFRNRAPLDDSGMPKDRFSAEMPDATLATLKIQPSEPRDSAVYFCASGLPQGGTEAFFGQGTRLTVV.

This clonotype was seen at least ten times. This CDR3 is CASSRTDSYPYEQYF. DNA of the CDR3: TGTGCCAGCAGTCGGACCGACTCGTACCCCTACGAGCAGTACTTC. This rearrangement joins TRBV6-1 to TRBJ2-7; D uncertain. This CDR3 has 15 amino acids. CDR1 MNHNS and CDR2 SASEGT come from the germline V gene. V dropped 5 bases and J dropped 2 bases, with 16 bases sitting between them.

As for this clonotype: An end of the junction differs from the germline gene, which may be a read error. The chain recombines TRBV7-3 with TRBJ1-2, with D uncertain. The CDR3 length is 13 residues. CDR1 is SGHTA, CDR2 FQGTGA, per germline. The CDR3 DNA reads as TGTGCCAGCAGCTTAACTCCCGCGTCGGGCTACATCTTC. Encoded protein: CASSLTPASGYIF.

This clonotype was recorded at least ten times. This chain connects TRBV20-1 to TRBJ1-1; weak D call: TRBD1 (6 bases). The CDR3 is 13 residues long. The germline gives CDR1 DFQATT, CDR2 SNEGSKA (reference sequence). The germline V and J ends were trimmed by 7 bases and 4 bases, with 16 bases remaining between them. CDR3 residues: CSVPDRYGTEAFF. CDR3 nucleotides: TGCAGTGTCCCCGACAGGTATGGCACTGAAGCTTTCTTT.

This clonotype has a count of ten or more. At one end, the junction sequence differs from germline, possibly due to a read error. The rearrangement joins TRBV20-1 to TRBJ2-4; 11 bases agree with TRBD1. The CDR3 has 15 residues. CDR1 is DFQATT and CDR2 is SNEGSKA in the germline V gene (reference sequence). This chain's CDR3 is CSASAGTGGAGIKYF. In DNA, the CDR3 is TGCAGTGCTAGTGCCGGGACAGGGGGAGCAGGCATTAAGTACTTC.

This clonotype was recorded at least ten times. One junction end disagrees with the germline gene, perhaps due to a read error. The chain joins TRBV28 to TRBJ2-7, with no clear D. CDR1 and CDR2 from the germline V gene are MDHEN and SYDVKM. This CDR3 is built from 11 residues. The CDR3 DNA follows: TGTGCCAGCACCACCAGTTACGGGCAGTACTTC. It codes for CASTTSYGQYF.

In the case of this clonotype: This may come from a read error, since a much larger clone is one base off. V and J are TRBV4-1 and TRBJ2-7; a possible D gene is TRBD1 (6 bases). Germline lookup yields CDR1 MGHRA and CDR2 YSYEKL. The CDR3 covers 14 residues. The CDR3 bases are TGCGCCAGCAGCCAAGGACCACAGGGCTACGAGCAGGACTTC. Residues: CASSQGPQGYEQDF.

This clonotype was found many times. The J gene is TRBJ1-1, the V gene TRBV18; 7 bases line up with TRBD1. CDR3 length: 16 amino acids. Germline V gene data show CDR1 as KGHSH and CDR2 as LQKENI. V shed 1 base and J 1 base; nucleotides not matched to a gene: 6. This CDR3 reads CASSPLGTVRNTEAFF. CDR3 nucleotides: TGTGCCAGCTCACCACTGGGGACAGTAAGGAACACTGAAGCTTTCTTT.

This clonotype occurred many times. The chain links TRBV28 to TRBJ1-1, with TRBD1 identical over 9 bases. There are 20 residues in the CDR3. From germline, CDR1 is MDHEN and CDR2 SYDVKM. The V gene end was trimmed by 2 bases and the J gene end by 1 base; junction bases not matched to a gene: 17. The CDR3 here is CASSLLRFRWTGDRNTEAFF. CDR3 nucleotides: TGTGCCAGCAGTTTACTGAGGTTTCGTTGGACAGGGGACCGGAACACTGAAGCTTTCTTT. Looking up the rest from reference TRBV28 and TRBJ1-1 gives the full variable domain: DVKVTQSSRYLVKRTGEKVFLECVQDMDHENMFWYRQDPGLGLRLIYFSYDVKMKEKGDIPEGYSVSREKKERFSLILESASTNQTSMYLCASSLLRFRWTGDRNTEAFFGQGTRLTVV.

This clonotype was seen many times. This chain links TRBV19 with TRBJ1-5; TRBD1 aligns across 8 bases. The ends lost 7 bases at V and 6 bases at J; junction bases unmatched: 8. Germline CDR1 LNHDA, CDR2 SQIVND (reference sequence). The length of the CDR3 is 14 residues. The CDR3 DNA follows: TGTGCCAGTACTAAGGACAGGGTCGTTCAGCCCCAGCATTTT. Translating gives CASTKDRVVQPQHF.